These 19 T cell receptor beta chains were sequenced from one sample in a study of cytomegalovirus exposure and HLA in healthy donors (dated by TCRdb to about 2017). Preparation of the library involved the immunoSEQ multiplex PCR assay. The multiplex PCR relied on a mix of 60 forward primers for TCR Vbeta segments and 13 reverse primers for TCR Jbeta segments. In TCRdb, the immuneACCESS table is reduced to in-frame sequences with V and J assigned. These tables do not hold every clone; where another copy was compared, an unresolved V gene accounts for under half, and the others remain unexplained. The sample table lists about 150,000 clones, 82% of them with a count of one. The ten largest clones represent more than 6.5% of the sample. The sample comprised PBMCs. All receptors derive from a woman aged 45-59 years in good health and CMV-seropositive.

The chain combines TRBV6-6 with TRBJ2-3; possibly TRBD1 for D (5 bases). In germline, CDR1 is MNHNY, CDR2 SVGAGI (reference sequence). CDR3 length: 13 residues. The V end was cut by 6 bases, the J end by 5 bases, with 12 bases between. CDR3 residues: CASSFQGGDTQYF. CDR3 nucleotides: TGTGCCAGCAGCTTTCAGGGTGGAGATACGCAGTATTTT.

This sequence joins TRBV10-3 and TRBJ2-3, with 12 bases matching TRBD2. Germline loops: CDR1 ENHRY, CDR2 SYGVKD. The CDR3 sequence is 14 residues long. J was trimmed by 5 bases and V by 11 bases; bases with no gene match: 8. The CDR3 loop reads CASRTSGEGDTQYF. DNA for the CDR3: TGTGCCTCCCGGACTAGCGGGGAAGGAGATACGCAGTATTTT.

The chain is built from TRBV28 and TRBJ1-1; unclear D gene. Germline V lookup: CDR1 MDHEN, CDR2 SYDVKM. V lost 7 bases to trimming and J lost 1 base, with 16 bases between them. The CDR3 sequence is 15 residues long. The CDR3 here is CASTEGGGGNTEAFF. The CDR3, as DNA: TGTGCCAGCACCGAAGGCGGAGGCGGGAACACTGAAGCTTTCTTT.

Note on this clone: The junction differs from germline at one of its ends, possibly a read error. The chain links TRBV25-1 to TRBJ2-1; the D is unclear. Germline V gene sequence: CDR1 MGHDK, CDR2 SYGVNS. This CDR3 has 13 residues. CDR3 sequence (DNA): TGTGCCAGCACCGCTACCTCCGACAATGAGCAGTTCTTC. Protein: CASTATSDNEQFF.

The chain links TRBV5-1 to TRBJ2-1, with 14 bases aligning to TRBD2. The CDR3 runs to 17 residues. J gave up 12 bases and V 0 bases, and 11 bases lay outside the gene matches. Looked up from germline, CDR1 is SGHRS and CDR2 is YFSETQ. The chain's CDR3 is CASSLGLAGGPEGAQFF. The CDR3 DNA is TGCGCCAGCAGCTTGGGACTAGCGGGGGGGCCGGAGGGTGCGCAGTTCTTC.

The V gene is TRBV11-2, the J gene TRBJ1-6, with 9 bases that match TRBD1. The germline V gene has CDR1 SGHAT and CDR2 FQNNGV. The J segment lost 9 bases and the V segment lost 3 bases, leaving 9 bases of the junction unmatched. The CDR3 covers 16 residues. CDR3 nucleotides: TGTGCCAGCAGCTTCTGGACCGGGACAGGGTCTTCACCCCTCCACTTT. It is translated as CASSFWTGTGSSPLHF.

This chain uses TRBV6-1 with TRBJ2-1; D may be TRBD1 (5 bases). Germline-derived CDR1 and CDR2 are MNHNS and SASEGT. The CDR3 has 14 residues. V lost 5 bases to trimming and J lost 4 bases, with 12 bases between them. CDR3 DNA: TGTGCCAGCAGTCCTGGGGCTCTATACAATGAGCAGTTCTTC. It translates to CASSPGALYNEQFF.

This chain links TRBV27 with TRBJ2-7; TRBD1 might be the D (6 bases). V was clipped by 6 bases and J by 2 bases, with 14 bases between them. The CDR3 contains 14 residues. Germline V lookup: CDR1 MNHEY, CDR2 SMNVEV (reference sequence). CDR3 DNA: TGTGCCAGCAGACCCCAGGGGATCCCCTACGAGCAGTACTTC. Amino acid sequence: CASRPQGIPYEQYF.

V and J are TRBV7-2 and TRBJ2-3; the D gene is possibly TRBD2 (5 bases). The CDR3 runs 12 residues. The germline gives CDR1 SGHTA, CDR2 FQGNSA. Trimming left V 3 bases short and J 6 bases short, with 7 bases between. The CDR3 DNA follows: TGTGCCAGCAGCTTCTCGGGGGATACGCAGTATTTT. Translated: CASSFSGDTQYF.

The chain couples TRBV19 to TRBJ1-2; D gene uncertain. The ends were cut back, 5 bases at V and 1 base at J, with 14 bases in the middle. Germline V gene lookup returns CDR1 LNHDA and CDR2 SQIVND (reference sequence). The CDR3 covers 15 residues. The CDR3 DNA reads as TGTGCCAGTAGTCTAAAAACTGGGCTTAACTATGGCTACACCTTC. Its translation is CASSLKTGLNYGYTF.

The gene calls are TRBV7-8 and TRBJ2-2, with TRBD2 as a possible D gene (5 bases). CDR1 and CDR2 from the germline V gene are SGHVS and FQNEAQ. Deletions cut 3 bases from V and 6 bases from J, with 14 bases between. This CDR3 contains 15 residues. CDR3 DNA: TGTGCCAGCAGCTTTTCCGGCCGGGGTGCCGGGGAGCTGTTTTTT. Translating it yields CASSFSGRGAGELFF.

The chain links TRBV5-6 to TRBJ1-2; no firm D call. The V gene lost 4 bases and the J gene lost 5 bases, with 9 bases spanning the gap. Germline loops: CDR1 SGHDT, CDR2 YYEEEE. This CDR3 is built from 12 residues. CDR3 loop: CASSMGQYGYTF. CDR3 in DNA: TGTGCCAGCAGCATGGGCCAGTATGGCTACACCTTC.

J is TRBJ1-1 and V is TRBV10-3, with 9 bases that match TRBD1. V dropped 5 bases and J dropped 0; count of bases not matched to a gene: 4. Germline V gene lookup returns CDR1 ENHRY and CDR2 SYGVKD. The CDR3 runs 15 residues. The CDR3 sequence is CAISQGTGMNTEAFF. CDR3 sequence (DNA): TGTGCCATCAGTCAAGGGACAGGGATGAACACTGAAGCTTTCTTT.

Worth noting for this clone: Its ends do not fully match the called genes, so a read error is possible. This rearrangement joins TRBV30 to TRBJ1-2; 8 bases map to TRBD1. Per the germline V gene, CDR1 is GTSNPN and CDR2 is SVGIG (reference sequence). This CDR3 is built from 12 residues. The CDR3 bases are TGTGCCTGGAGGGGAGGACAGGGCCCCCTCGCCTTC. It is translated as CAWRGGQGPLAF.

This clone has a handful of counts. The chain couples TRBV9 to TRBJ2-3; 7 bases map to TRBD2. The CDR3 consists of 14 residues. Trimming took 4 bases from V and 5 from J; bases not matched to a gene: 7. The germline CDR1 and CDR2 sequences are SGDLS and YYNGEE. CDR3 in amino acids: CASSIRLAGDTQYF. CDR3 bases: TGTGCCAGCAGCATAAGACTAGCCGGAGATACGCAGTATTTT. Filled out from reference TRBV9 and TRBJ2-3, the complete variable domain reads DSGVTQTPKHLITATGQRVTLRCSPRSGDLSVYWYQQSLDQGLQFLIQYYNGEERAKGNILERFSAQQFPDLHSELNLSSLELGDSALYFCASSIRLAGDTQYFGPGTRLTVL.

The chain is built from TRBV7-9 and TRBJ2-1, with D possibly TRBD2 on 6 matching bases. CDR1 SEHNR and CDR2 FQNEAQ come from the germline V gene (reference sequence). CDR3 length: 14 residues. Deletions cut 2 bases from V and 6 bases from J, with 11 bases between. CDR3 region: CASSLQGGVNEQFF. The CDR3 DNA reads TGTGCCAGCAGCTTACAGGGAGGTGTCAATGAGCAGTTCTTC.

This clone was observed a handful of times. The identical CDR3 is also encoded by other nucleotide sequences in the sample. V usage is TRBV6-5 and J usage is TRBJ2-7; 8 bases align to TRBD1. V gave up 2 bases and J gave up 0 bases; unmatched junction bases: 0. CDR1 is MNHEY and CDR2 is SVGAGI in the germline V gene. This CDR3 is built from 14 residues. The CDR3 DNA sequence: TGTGCCAGCAGTTACGACAGGGGCTCCTACGAGCAGTACTTC. This encodes CASSYDRGSYEQYF.

The chain combines TRBV9 with TRBJ2-7; 8 nucleotides agree with TRBD1. Germline V gene sequence: CDR1 SGDLS, CDR2 YYNGEE. J lost 3 bases, V lost 2 bases, and 4 bases had no gene match. This CDR3 is 14 amino acids long. CDR3 residues: CASSVGGQGYEQYF. CDR3 nucleotides: TGTGCCAGCAGCGTCGGAGGACAGGGCTACGAGCAGTACTTC.

This clone was seen only a few times. The chain recombines TRBV2 with TRBJ2-2; 8 bases fit TRBD2. J was trimmed by 3 bases and V by 7 bases; bases with no gene match: 4. In germline, CDR1 is SNHLY, CDR2 FYNNEI. There are 14 residues in the CDR3. The CDR3 DNA reads TGTGCCAGCACCGGACTAGCCTACACCGGGGAGCTGTTTTTT. Encoded protein: CASTGLAYTGELFF. Using reference TRBV2 and TRBJ2-2 for the parts outside the CDR3, the full variable domain is EPEVTQTPSHQVTQMGQEVILRCVPISNHLYFYWYRQILGQKVEFLVSFYNNEISEKSEIFDDQFSVERPDGSNFTLKIRSTKLEDSAMYFCASTGLAYTGELFFGEGSRLTVL.